A selection of T cell receptor beta chains follows, all from one sample in a study of blood T cell repertoires in COVID-19. Produced via immunoSEQ multiplex PCR; TCRdb's table is partial and in-frame only. The sample contains 70,000 or so clones, over 80% of which appear only once. Sequenced input: peripheral blood. All receptors derive from a man older than 75 with active or convalescent COVID-19. Both conserved end residues are part of each CDR3. A D gene is named only where the DNA matches it firmly. Clone size appears in some rows only: once, few, many, or a class for an expanded clone.

len | j_gene | v_gene | abundance | d_gene | CDR3aa | CDR3nt
16 | TRBJ2-2 | TRBV11-3 | NA | NA | CASSPDWGPFTGELFF | TGTGCCAGCAGCCCCGACTGGGGCCCTTTCACCGGGGAGCTGTTTTTT
15 | TRBJ1-6 | TRBV6-1 | NA | NA | CASSEERRYNSPLHF | TGTGCCAGCAGTGAAGAGAGGCGCTATAATTCACCCCTCCACTTT
15 | TRBJ1-5 | TRBV19 | NA | TRBD1 | CASSGQGMGNQPQHF | TGTGCCAGTTCGGGACAGGGGATGGGCAATCAGCCCCAGCATTTT
16 | TRBJ1-4 | TRBV7-8 | NA | TRBD1 | CASSRRGTGFNEKLFF | TGTGCCAGCAGCCGACGAGGGACAGGGTTTAATGAAAAACTGTTTTTT
13 | TRBJ2-5 | TRBV6-5 | NA | NA | CASSYSGQETQYF | TGTGCCAGCAGTTACTCCGGGCAAGAGACCCAGTACTTC
13 | TRBJ1-2 | TRBV5-1 | few | NA | CASSLGHTYGYTF | TGCGCCAGCAGCTTGGGTCACACCTATGGCTACACCTTC
15 | TRBJ2-2 | TRBV25-1 | NA | NA | CASSGARSNTGELFF | TGTGCCAGCAGTGGAGCGCGCAGTAACACCGGGGAGCTGTTTTTT
14 | TRBJ2-1 | TRBV28 | NA | TRBD2 | CASKPGLAYNEQFF | TGTGCCAGTAAGCCGGGACTAGCGTACAATGAGCAGTTCTTC
14 | TRBJ1-5 | TRBV6-4 | NA | TRBD1 | CASSERTGAQPQHF | TGTGCCAGCAGTGAGCGAACAGGGGCCCAGCCCCAGCATTTT
12 | TRBJ2-5 | TRBV6-5 | NA | NA | CASRSGGETQYF | TGTGCCAGCAGATCAGGTGGGGAGACCCAGTACTTC
13 | TRBJ2-6 | TRBV5-1 | NA | NA | CARSGGGANVLTF | TGCGCCCGCAGCGGAGGGGGGGCCAACGTCCTGACTTTC
14 | TRBJ2-2 | TRBV6-5 | once | TRBD2 | CASREGLEIGELFF | TGTGCCAGCAGAGAGGGACTAGAAATCGGGGAGCTGTTTTTT
12 | TRBJ2-2 | TRBV19 | NA | NA | CASNLPGGELFF | TGTGCCAGTAATCTTCCGGGCGGGGAGCTGTTTTTT
15 | TRBJ2-7 | TRBV15 | NA | NA | CATSRDRARVDEQYF | TGTGCCACCAGCAGAGATCGGGCCAGGGTAGACGAGCAGTACTTC
13 | TRBJ1-2 | TRBV5-4 | once | TRBD1 | CASSLPGGRSYTF | TGTGCCAGCAGCTTACCAGGGGGAAGGAGCTACACCTTC
13 | TRBJ1-1 | TRBV29-1 | NA | TRBD1 | CSAHTGGGTEAFF | TGCAGCGCTCATACAGGGGGCGGCACTGAAGCTTTCTTT
14 | TRBJ2-3 | TRBV7-2 | NA | NA | CASRSTDSTDTQYF | TGTGCCAGCAGGTCGACAGATAGCACAGATACGCAGTATTTT
16 | TRBJ1-2 | TRBV12-1 | few | NA | CASSFWVNRGDYGYTF | TGTGCCAGCAGCTTTTGGGTGAACAGGGGTGACTATGGCTACACCTTC
14 | TRBJ2-5 | TRBV6-2/TRBV6-3 | NA | TRBD2 | CASSYTGGQETQYF | TGTGCCAGCAGTTACACGGGGGGCCAAGAGACCCAGTACTTC
14 | TRBJ1-5 | TRBV7-8 | once | NA | CASSFIPSNQPQHF | TGTGCCAGCAGCTTTATTCCTAGCAATCAGCCCCAGCATTTT
17 | TRBJ1-2 | TRBV4-2 | few | NA | CASSQENFGHRWYGYTF | TGTGCCAGCAGCCAAGAAAATTTTGGACACCGGTGGTATGGCTACACCTTC
12 | TRBJ2-5 | TRBV5-8 | NA | NA | CASSLSTGTQYF | TGTGCCAGCAGCTTAAGTACCGGGACCCAGTACTTC
15 | TRBJ2-7 | TRBV5-5 | NA | NA | CASSFQTAPLGEQYF | TGTGCCAGCAGCTTCCAGACAGCTCCATTAGGGGAGCAGTACTTC
13 | TRBJ1-1 | TRBV7-2 | NA | NA | CASSLGALTEAFF | TGTGCCAGCAGCTTAGGAGCTCTCACTGAAGCTTTCTTT
14 | TRBJ1-1 | TRBV3-1/TRBV3-2 | few | NA | CASTIMGGNTEAFF | TGTGCCAGCACCATCATGGGGGGGAACACTGAAGCTTTCTTT
13 | TRBJ2-7 | TRBV11-2 | few | NA | CASSLGAGREQYF | TGTGCCAGCAGCTTAGGGGCAGGGCGCGAGCAGTACTTC
16 | TRBJ1-1 | TRBV5-1 | NA | TRBD1 | CASSYGQGWMNTEAFF | TGCGCCAGCAGCTATGGACAGGGGTGGATGAACACTGAAGCTTTCTTT